This TCR beta chain was recovered during a study of post-analysis software for immune sequencing data (dated by TCRdb to about 2015). Regarding the study in general: The recorded disease courses included relapsing-remitting, secondary progressive and progressive-relapsing multiple sclerosis, and some patients had no subtype annotation. The patient repertoires were set against 11 previously published healthy control repertoires from donors whose ages ranged from roughly 6 to 27 years. A subset of samples was prepared in parallel using single-end sample barcoding, then pooled and co-amplified after Illumina adapter ligation. Study-level results and caveats: Patients showed significantly higher frequencies than controls for a handful of TRBV segments, among them TRBV5-6, TRBV5-1 and TRBV20-1. Significantly lower normalized Chao1 diversity was found in multiple sclerosis patients than in controls, suggesting substantial peripheral T-cell clonal expansion. The control group was slightly older than the multiple sclerosis patient group. Strong co-clustering of samples prepared in the same batch was shown by direct clustering with F measure, prompting a batch-effect correction.

As for this clonotype: Its antigen remains unidentified. Qualities for individual bases were not recorded, and no much larger clone is one base off.

The CDR3 numbers 15 residues from cysteine through phenylalanine. The entry retains the CDR3 DNA only, 45 bases that are in frame from base 1. The germline V gene yields SGHTA for CDR1 and FQGNSA for CDR2. V is pared back by 0 bases and J by 10 bases, with 18 bases lying between the germline termini. Receptors were amplified or captured by PCR. The run used an Illumina HiSeq 2500. To reduce PCR and sequencing biases, unique molecular identifiers were built into the TCR beta cDNA libraries. Approximately 500,000 cDNA molecules were obtained for every 1 to 10 million input T cells, so each molecule roughly corresponded to one T cell. The patient libraries were prepared and sequenced using the same protocol as the earlier healthy control dataset. Samples belonging to the same batch were prepared together, multiplexed and sequenced on a shared HiSeq lane. Turning to the authors' computational methods: MIGEC was used to process the raw barcoded reads, and molecular identifier groups with only a single read were discarded before consensus assembly and CDR3 extraction. VDJtools was used for post-analysis of the clonotype tables, and diversity was normalized by down-sampling every dataset to the size of the smallest sample. In repertoire overlap clustering, CDR3 amino acid sequences, but not nucleotide sequences, were matched to correct batch-related cross-sample contamination. The public reads were run again by TCRdb, first through fastp at Q25 and then through MiXCR, and only productive beta chains were kept. Every distinct CDR3 protein forms one entry, paired with its most common genes and DNA. The V and J calls were determined by TCRdb, not by the authors. The sample yields hundreds of thousands of distinct CDR3 sequences; about 60% were counted once. In total, the top ten clones hold roughly 12% of the sample.

To demonstrate the VDJtools post-analysis software, the study profiled TCR beta repertoires from the peripheral blood of around 13 young patients with multiple sclerosis. The patients with multiple sclerosis were children and adolescents between 6 and 15 years of age. The sequencing sample was made of blood. The source of this sequence is a girl between 2 and 10 years old with multiple sclerosis. Here the chain combines TRBV7-2 and TRBJ1-2; TRBD1 might be the D gene, on 6 matching bases. The CDR3 corresponds to CASSLAPDSREYYTF. The bases are TGTGCCAGCAGCTTAGCGCCGGACAGCCGAGAGTACTACACCTTC.